This TCR beta chain was captured in a study of blood T cell repertoires in COVID-19. Study overall: COVID-19 samples from acute and convalescent phases originated in the United States, Italy and Spain.

This clone was detected once. Source study methods: For nucleated cells, counts were estimated from reference gene primer amplification. Assay: immunoSEQ multiplex PCR; the TCRdb copy retains only in-frame clones and omits some. V and J calls and clone size come straight from that table; D and trimming were deduced from the DNA. The table shows around 140,000 clones, with 88% occurring only once. With 2 bases removed from V and 0 bases from J, the gap between germline ends came to 14 bases. The V gene's germline CDR1 is MDHEN and CDR2 SYDVKM. The CDR3 covers 17 residues. The gene calls are TRBV28 and TRBJ1-5, with D possibly being TRBD1 (6 bases). This TCR came from a man in his fifties or sixties with active or convalescent COVID-19. Sample: peripheral blood. This CDR3 reads CASSLVGTKFSNQPQHF. As DNA, the CDR3 is TGTGCCAGCAGTTTAGTCGGGACAAAGTTTAGCAATCAGCCCCAGCATTTT.